What follows describes a single TCR beta chain. Antigen unknown. The data were taken from a study of post-analysis software for immune sequencing data. Notes on the study in general: When the samples were clustered directly with F measure, those that had been prepared in the same batch showed strong co-clustering. Four or five TRBV segments were more frequent in patients than controls; TRBV5-6, TRBV5-1 and TRBV20-1 belonged to this group.

CDR1 SGHRS and CDR2 YFSETQ come from the germline V gene. The CDR3 totals 15 residues. Germline trimming cut 7 bases from V and 9 bases from J; bases unmatched to any gene: 14. TCR beta libraries were prepared from cDNA with unique molecular identifiers. cDNA molecules numbering 400,000 to 550,000 came from about 1 to 10 million T cells. MiXCR, run by TCRdb on the PCR reads, gives a single entry per CDR3 protein. The table includes roughly 580,000 distinct CDR3 sequences, roughly 47% detected once. The sequenced sample was blood. This chain connects TRBV5-1 to TRBJ2-1, with 9 bases matching TRBD2. The clonotype comes from a girl aged 10 to 17 with multiple sclerosis. CDR3 nucleotide sequence: TGCGCCAGCTCCCAAGCGCTAGCGGGATACGGTGAGCAGTTCTTC. As protein: CASSQALAGYGEQFF.